One sample yielded the 12 T cell receptor beta chains listed below, sequenced in a study of blood T cell repertoires in COVID-19. Sequencing was performed with immunoSEQ multiplex PCR; in TCRdb, only in-frame clones are kept and a portion is missing. The data contain tens of thousands of clones, roughly 84% of them singletons. The sample consisted of peripheral blood. Every receptor here comes from a man in his fifties or sixties with active COVID-19.

The chain joins TRBV5-1 to TRBJ2-1, with TRBD2 as a possible D gene (6 bases). Looked up from germline, CDR1 is SGHRS and CDR2 is YFSETQ. The CDR3 is made up of 14 amino acids. The V end lost 5 bases, the J end lost 5 bases, and 14 bases lay between the germline ends. The CDR3 reads CASSRTTRDNEQFF. The CDR3 nucleotides are TGCGCCAGCAGTCGGACTACCCGTGACAATGAGCAGTTCTTC.

The chain employs TRBV19 and TRBJ2-1; D is unclear. The CDR3 loop spans 14 amino acids. Germline V gene sequence: CDR1 LNHDA, CDR2 SQIVND (reference sequence). V lost 5 bases and J lost 7, with 15 bases in between. Here the CDR3 DNA reads TGTGCCAGTAGTTGGAGCCCTAACCCAAATGAGCAGTTCTTC. Amino acid sequence: CASSWSPNPNEQFF.

The chain combines TRBV27 with TRBJ2-3; a weak D match, TRBD1 (6 bases). This CDR3 is 13 amino acids long. Germline loops: CDR1 MNHEY, CDR2 SMNVEV (reference sequence). The V end was cut by 4 bases, the J end by 4 bases, with 9 bases between. Written as DNA, the CDR3 is TGTGCCAGCAGTTACTGGACAGCAGATACGCAGTATTTT. Protein product: CASSYWTADTQYF.

The chain joins TRBV10-3 to TRBJ2-7; no definite D call. CDR1 is ENHRY, CDR2 SYGVKD, per germline. The CDR3 spans 13 residues. Deletions cut 8 bases from V and 1 base from J, with 12 bases between. The CDR3 DNA is TGTGCCATCGGCACCGGGTCGTCCTACGAGCAGTACTTC. It is translated as CAIGTGSSYEQYF.

The chain employs TRBV5-6 and TRBJ1-3; D gene ambiguous. Germline V gene data show CDR1 as SGHDT and CDR2 as YYEEEE. The CDR3 spans 17 residues. V lost 2 bases to trimming and J lost 0 bases, with 15 bases between them. The CDR3 DNA reads TGTGCCAGCAGCTTCCAGACAAAAACCACCTCTGGAAACACCATATATTTT. Amino acid sequence: CASSFQTKTTSGNTIYF.

This clone was detected only a few times. The V gene is TRBV12-3 or TRBV12-4, the J gene TRBJ1-2; no firm D call. The CDR3 is 12 residues long. Trimming stripped 6 bases from V and 3 bases from J, with 8 bases between. CDR3 sequence: CASRPEDYGYTF. CDR3 DNA sequence: TGTGCCAGCAGACCGGAGGACTATGGCTACACCTTC.

This chain uses TRBV19 with TRBJ2-5, with 12 bases fitting TRBD2. J lost 4 bases, V lost 7 bases, and 10 bases had no gene match. Germline V lookup: CDR1 LNHDA, CDR2 SQIVND (reference sequence). The CDR3 has 16 amino acids. CDR3 region: CASKDLAGGIGETQYF. As DNA, the CDR3 is TGTGCCAGTAAAGACCTAGCGGGAGGGATAGGAGAGACCCAGTACTTC.

This sequence joins TRBV4-1 and TRBJ1-6, with D possibly matching TRBD1 (5 bases). The CDR3 loop spans 16 amino acids. The V gene lost 1 base and the J gene lost 9 bases, with 16 bases spanning the gap. Germline V gene lookup returns CDR1 MGHRA and CDR2 YSYEKL. The CDR3 DNA is TGCGCCAGCAGCCAAGTTAGGGGCAGGGTGAGTTCACCCCTCCACTTT. Amino acid sequence: CASSQVRGRVSSPLHF.

The chain links TRBV2 to TRBJ2-4; 9 bases map to TRBD1. Germline V gene data show CDR1 as SNHLY and CDR2 as FYNNEI. The junction had 7 bases not matched to a gene; V was cut back by 6 bases and J by 7 bases. The CDR3 has 14 residues. CDR3 nucleotides: TGTGCCAGCAGGCGGACAGGGGAGGGGAACATTCAGTACTTC. It encodes CASRRTGEGNIQYF.

The chain combines TRBV7-9 with TRBJ2-1, with TRBD1 matching over 8 bases. J lost 0 bases, V lost 5 bases, and 6 bases had no gene match. Germline CDR1 SEHNR, CDR2 FQNEAQ (reference sequence). The CDR3 extends over 16 amino acids. In DNA, the CDR3 is TGTGCCAGCAGCAATTACAGGGGGGACTCCTACAATGAGCAGTTCTTC. This encodes CASSNYRGDSYNEQFF.

The rearrangement joins TRBV6-6 to TRBJ1-1; TRBD1 aligns across 7 bases. Per the germline V gene, CDR1 is MNHNY and CDR2 is SVGAGI (reference sequence). V lost 7 bases and J lost 0; bases outside the gene matches: 8. There are 15 residues in the CDR3. The CDR3 sequence is CASISGGYVNTEAFF. The CDR3, as DNA: TGTGCCAGCATTTCAGGGGGTTATGTGAACACTGAAGCTTTCTTT.

The chain uses TRBV24-1 and TRBJ1-3, with D perhaps matching TRBD1 (6 bases). Germline loops: CDR1 KGHDR, CDR2 SFDVKD. The CDR3 runs 17 residues. V lost 5 bases and J 4 bases, leaving 20 bases between the germline ends. CDR3 amino acids: CATSAPLHRDAGNTIYF. The CDR3 DNA follows: TGTGCCACCAGTGCCCCGCTACACAGGGATGCGGGAAACACCATATATTTT.